This T cell receptor (beta chain) was sequenced during a study of CD8+CD57+ T cells in acquired aplastic anemia. Looking at the study overall: Isolated CD4+ and CD8+ cells, once sorted, yielded DNA averaging about 3 ug. Where healthy donors were concerned, CD4+ cells averaged around 11 million reads. Study-level results: Patients and healthy controls showed no significant CD8+ Simpson's diversity difference. Comparison of patients with controls identified almost 30 shared CD8+ CDR3 sequences.

With respect to this clonotype: Its target is unknown. This may come from a read error, since a much larger clone is one base off.

Genomic DNA, the template, was used for profiling of the TCR beta VDJ and CDR3. TCRdb processed the reads anew with MiXCR; each CDR3 protein has one entry. The sample comprises about 160,000 distinct CDR3 sequences, roughly 40% of which are singletons, and approximately 1% rests with the top ten. Sequenced input: sorted CD4+, CD8+, or CD8+CD57+ T cells (not recorded which) from PBMCs. The TCR originated in a human donor in good health.

The CDR3 sequence is CASSHRGGSYEQHF. The CDR3, as DNA: TGTGCCAGCAGCCACAGGGGAGGCTCCTACGAGCAGCACTTC. The rearrangement uses TRBV13 and TRBJ2-7, with D tentatively TRBD1 (7 bases). The CDR3 covers 14 residues. The germline V gene encodes CDR1 PRHDT and CDR2 FYEKMQ (reference sequence).